This entry lists 17 T cell receptor beta chains sequenced from one sample in a study of shared clonotypes between healthy human individuals. Sequenced by immunoSEQ multiplex PCR; TCRdb stores in-frame clones only, minus some. The table shows 600,000 to 750,000 clones, with about two thirds occurring only once. Sequenced: memory CD4+ T cells sorted from blood. Noted subset: CD45RA-negative fraction. The source of these receptors is a woman in her thirties in good health.

This chain connects TRBV11-2 to TRBJ2-3; no reliable D call. The CDR3 loop spans 13 amino acids. V was cut by 4 bases and J by 6 bases, with 11 bases left in between. Germline lookup yields CDR1 SGHAT and CDR2 FQNNGV. The CDR3: CASSWTEGDTQYF. The CDR3 nucleotides are TGTGCCAGCAGCTGGACGGAAGGGGATACGCAGTATTTT.

Here the CDR3 reads CAVAGELNTEAFF. For the CDR3, the DNA is TGTGCTGTAGCAGGGGAACTGAACACTGAAGCTTTCTTT. The chain combines TRBV30 with TRBJ1-1, with D perhaps TRBD1 (6 bases). This CDR3 is 13 amino acids long. CDR1 and CDR2 from the germline V gene are GTSNPN and SVGIG (reference sequence).

This rearrangement joins TRBV29-1 to TRBJ1-4, with D possibly TRBD1 on 5 matching bases. Germline V CDR1 and CDR2: SQVTM, ANQGSEA. Trimming left V 4 bases short and J 5 bases short, with 11 bases between. The CDR3 has 13 amino acids. CDR3 bases: TGCAGCGTTGTAAGTTCAGGGAATGAAAAACTGTTTTTT. It specifies CSVVSSGNEKLFF.

This rearrangement joins TRBV28 to TRBJ2-1; 8 nucleotides agree with TRBD2. Losses at the gene ends were 7 bases for V and 6 bases for J; bases not matched to a gene: 2. The CDR3 totals 12 residues. Germline CDR1 and CDR2: MDHEN and SYDVKM. This chain's CDR3 is CASTGGLNEQFF. For the CDR3, the DNA is TGTGCCAGCACGGGGGGGCTCAATGAGCAGTTCTTC. Supplemented by reference TRBV28 and TRBJ2-1, the full variable domain reads DVKVTQSSRYLVKRTGEKVFLECVQDMDHENMFWYRQDPGLGLRLIYFSYDVKMKEKGDIPEGYSVSREKKERFSLILESASTNQTSMYLCASTGGLNEQFFGPGTRLTVL.

The chain is built from TRBV4-1 and TRBJ1-2, with D possibly matching TRBD1 (6 bases). The germline V and J ends were trimmed by 2 bases and 4 bases, with 11 bases remaining between them. Germline V gene data show CDR1 as MGHRA and CDR2 as YSYEKL. This CDR3 spans 14 amino acids. The CDR3 DNA reads as TGCGCCAGCAGCCAACTAGGACAGCTCTATGGCTACACCTTC. Translated: CASSQLGQLYGYTF.

This chain links TRBV11-3 with TRBJ1-5; tentatively, D is TRBD1 (5 bases). This CDR3 spans 15 amino acids. V gave up 0 bases and J gave up 7 bases, with 13 bases separating them. CDR1 and CDR2 from the germline V gene are SGHNT and YENEEA. The CDR3 DNA is TGTGCCAGCAGCTTAGAGGTGGGACTCTACCAGCCCCAGCATTTT. Translation gives CASSLEVGLYQPQHF.

The chain has TRBV28 and TRBJ2-7; tentative D call: TRBD1 (6 bases). Germline V gene sequence: CDR1 MDHEN, CDR2 SYDVKM. The V end was cut by 4 bases, the J end by 2 bases, with 12 bases between. This CDR3 region has 14 residues. The CDR3 nucleotides read TGTGCCAGCAGTTCCTGGACAGTCCCCTACGAGCAGTACTTC. Translation gives CASSSWTVPYEQYF. Supplemented by reference TRBV28 and TRBJ2-7, the full variable domain reads DVKVTQSSRYLVKRTGEKVFLECVQDMDHENMFWYRQDPGLGLRLIYFSYDVKMKEKGDIPEGYSVSREKKERFSLILESASTNQTSMYLCASSSWTVPYEQYFGPGTRLTVT.

CDR3 region: CATSRVPNDKFNEQFF. For the CDR3, the DNA is TGTGCCACCAGCAGAGTTCCCAACGACAAATTTAATGAGCAGTTCTTC. V and J are TRBV15 and TRBJ2-1; D gene ambiguous. The ends were cut back, 1 base at V and 7 bases at J, with 17 bases in the middle. CDR1 and CDR2 from the germline V gene are LNHNV and YYDKDF (reference sequence). The CDR3 consists of 16 residues.

V and J are TRBV27 and TRBJ1-1; D is uncertain. Germline V CDR1 and CDR2: MNHEY, SMNVEV (reference sequence). The V gene lost 6 bases and the J gene lost 5 bases, with 13 bases spanning the gap. This CDR3 is built from 13 residues. CDR3 bases: TGTGCCAGCAGGGAGGGCGGGAGGACTGAAGCTTTCTTT. It yields the protein CASREGGRTEAFF.

This clone appeared once. V and J are TRBV7-2 and TRBJ1-5; D might be TRBD1 (6 bases). This CDR3 has 15 amino acids. Germline values: CDR1 SGHTA, CDR2 FQGNSA. Trimming took off 5 bases at V and 1 base at J, with 12 bases between the two ends. The CDR3 DNA sequence: TGTGCCAGCAGCCTAAGGGGGTTGAGCAATCAGCCCCAGCATTTT. Its translation: CASSLRGLSNQPQHF.

The rearrangement links TRBV27 to TRBJ2-3; no clear D. CDR3 length: 12 residues. V gave up 4 bases and J gave up 2 bases, with 4 bases separating them. Germline V gene lookup returns CDR1 MNHEY and CDR2 SMNVEV (reference sequence). CDR3 nucleotide sequence: TGTGCCAGCAGTTCCCACACAGATACGCAGTATTTT. Amino acids: CASSSHTDTQYF.

The chain combines TRBV28 with TRBJ2-1, with D tentatively TRBD2 (7 bases). This CDR3 is 24 amino acids long. Trimming pared 6 bases from V and 6 bases from J, leaving 45 bases between. CDR1 is MDHEN and CDR2 is SYDVKM in the germline V gene. The CDR3 bases are TGTGCCAGCAGGATGAGGGGGGGTCCTCCACTCTTCAACCCCCGGCCCAATATCTTCAATGAGCAGTTCTTC. It codes for CASRMRGGPPLFNPRPNIFNEQFF. Filled out from reference TRBV28 and TRBJ2-1, the complete variable domain reads DVKVTQSSRYLVKRTGEKVFLECVQDMDHENMFWYRQDPGLGLRLIYFSYDVKMKEKGDIPEGYSVSREKKERFSLILESASTNQTSMYLCASRMRGGPPLFNPRPNIFNEQFFGPGTRLTVL.

The J gene is TRBJ2-7, the V gene TRBV11-1; possibly TRBD1 or TRBD2 for D (5 bases each). V was clipped by 5 bases and J by 4 bases, with 21 bases between them. Germline V gives CDR1 SGHAT, CDR2 FQDESV (reference sequence). This CDR3 is 16 amino acids long. CDR3 amino acids: CASSSRDGRVGYEQYF. In DNA form, the CDR3 reads TGTGCCAGCAGCAGCCGGGATGGCAGGGTTGGGTACGAGCAGTACTTC. The full variable domain, its missing parts supplied by reference TRBV11-1 and TRBJ2-7, is EAEVAQSPRYKITEKSQAVAFWCDPISGHATLYWYRQILGQGPELLVQFQDESVVDDSQLPKDRFSAERLKGVDSTLKIQPAELGDSAMYLCASSSRDGRVGYEQYFGPGTRLTVT.

The chain is built from TRBV28 and TRBJ1-1, with 8 bases matching TRBD1. V gave up 8 bases and J gave up 4 bases; unmatched junction bases: 18. The CDR3 is 17 amino acids. Per the germline V gene, CDR1 is MDHEN and CDR2 is SYDVKM. CDR3 in DNA: TGTGCCAGCGAGAATCTAGGTTCAGGGACAGGAAGCACTGAAGCTTTCTTT. It translates to CASENLGSGTGSTEAFF.

J is TRBJ2-7 and V is TRBV11-2; 7 bases align to TRBD1. This CDR3 comprises 15 residues. Trimming took 5 bases from V and 2 from J; bases not matched to a gene: 9. The germline CDR1 and CDR2 sequences are SGHAT and FQNNGV. CDR3 nucleotide sequence: TGTGCCAGCAGCCCCCAGACAGGGTTTGCCTACGAGCAGTACTTC. Protein product: CASSPQTGFAYEQYF. Looking up the rest from reference TRBV11-2 and TRBJ2-7 gives the full variable domain: EAGVAQSPRYKIIEKRQSVAFWCNPISGHATLYWYQQILGQGPKLLIQFQNNGVVDDSQLPKDRFSAERLKGVDSTLKIQPAKLEDSAVYLCASSPQTGFAYEQYFGPGTRLTVT.

CDR3 in amino acids: CASSSVLDSYEQYF. Written as DNA, the CDR3 is TGTGCCAGCAGCTCAGTGCTGGACTCCTACGAGCAGTACTTC. The gene calls are TRBV28 and TRBJ2-7; D is unresolved. The CDR3 is 14 amino acids. Germline CDR1 is MDHEN and CDR2 is SYDVKM. V lost 6 bases and J 0 bases, leaving 12 bases between the germline ends.

This chain connects TRBV6-5 to TRBJ1-5, with D perhaps TRBD1 (5 bases). The V gene lost 7 bases and the J gene lost 4 bases, with 11 bases spanning the gap. Germline lookup yields CDR1 MNHEY and CDR2 SVGAGI. This CDR3 is 13 amino acids long. The CDR3 nucleotides read TGTGCCAGCACCATCCAGGGAAATCAGCCCCAGCATTTT. Protein product: CASTIQGNQPQHF.